The clone carrying this TCR beta chain was counted between two and nine times. TCRdb passed the 5' RACE reads through MiXCR, listing each CDR3 protein once. This table holds around 960,000 distinct CDR3 sequences, roughly an eighth found once. This sample stems from a study of identical twins. The CDR3 loop spans 14 amino acids. V was pared by 4 bases and J by 7 bases, with 19 bases between. The V gene's germline CDR1 is DFQATT and CDR2 SNEGSKA (reference sequence). The same data also went into a second study, on yellow fever vaccine responses in identical twins.

The genes are TRBV20-1 and TRBJ2-5; D might be TRBD1 (6 bases). Sequencing used PBMCs. The source is a woman aged 18-30 years in good health. Here the CDR3 reads CSAIQGGPGGTQYF. CDR3 DNA: TGCAGTGCTATCCAAGGGGGACCCGGTGGGACCCAGTACTTC.